This T cell receptor beta chain was observed in a study of cytomegalovirus exposure and HLA in healthy donors. Study conclusions and caveats: What TCR beta sequences reportedly achieved was accurate prediction of HLA-A and HLA-B alleles in most subjects.

Both 60 Vbeta primers and 13 Jbeta primers went into the PCR. The method was immunoSEQ multiplex PCR; TCRdb's version includes in-frame clones alone and lacks a portion of them. The data contain roughly 200,000 clones, 83% of them singletons. Concerning this clone: The antigen is not known.

This CDR3 comprises 11 residues. Deletions cut 8 bases from V and 2 bases from J, with 7 bases between. Germline CDR1 and CDR2: MNHEY and SMNVEV (reference sequence). This receptor was taken from a man in his forties in good health and CMV-seropositive. The sample comprised PBMCs. J is TRBJ2-7 and V is TRBV27; D unresolved. The CDR3 reads CASRTTYEQYF. The CDR3 DNA follows: TGTGCCAGCCGCACAACCTACGAGCAGTACTTC.